These 9 T cell receptor beta chains were sequenced from one sample in a study of radiation and T cells in renal cell carcinoma. Time point denoted: baseline pretreatment blood. Treatment meaning: 15 Gy SBRT to primary tumor, nephrectomy 4 weeks later. Repertoires were generated with immunoSEQ multiplex PCR, while TCRdb's copy carries only in-frame clones and drops some. The sample yields approximately 150,000 clones, around 90% seen once. The source was blood, collected from a patient whose treatment included radiotherapy and nephrectomy. Receptors originate from a woman aged 70-85 years with renal cell carcinoma.

This clone occurred a few times. The rearrangement joins TRBV6-1 to TRBJ2-1, with 11 bases identical to TRBD2. Germline V gene lookup returns CDR1 MNHNS and CDR2 SASEGT. The CDR3 has 20 amino acids. V lost 0 bases, J lost 1 base, and 11 bases stayed unmatched. The CDR3 loop is CASSEARTSGLPWSYNEQFF. The CDR3 nucleotides are TGTGCCAGCAGTGAAGCTAGGACTAGCGGGCTCCCATGGTCCTACAATGAGCAGTTCTTC.

The rearrangement uses TRBV29-1 and TRBJ1-4; TRBD1 might be the D (6 bases). This CDR3 is 17 amino acids long. Germline values: CDR1 SQVTM, CDR2 ANQGSEA. V shed 6 bases and J shed 0 bases, with 20 bases lying between them. The CDR3 sequence is CSVLGRDTSATNEKLFF. For the CDR3, the DNA is TGCAGCGTGTTAGGTCGGGACACCTCCGCAACTAATGAAAAACTGTTTTTT.

This clone was seen only a few times. The rearrangement joins TRBV11-3 to TRBJ2-5; TRBD2 aligns across 7 bases. J lost 6 bases, V lost 3 bases, and 4 bases had no gene match. This CDR3 is 13 amino acids long. Germline V gene data show CDR1 as SGHNT and CDR2 as YENEEA. As DNA, the CDR3 is TGTGCCAGCAGCTTGACTAGCTGGAAGACCCAGTACTTC. This gives the protein CASSLTSWKTQYF.

V is TRBV19 and J is TRBJ1-1; D possibly corresponds to TRBD1 (6 bases). The length of the CDR3 is 12 residues. Germline-derived CDR1 and CDR2 are LNHDA and SQIVND (reference sequence). Deletions cut 3 bases from V and 8 bases from J, with 10 bases between. The CDR3 protein is CASSIPGAEAFF. The CDR3 DNA reads TGTGCCAGTAGTATCCCAGGGGCCGAAGCTTTCTTT. Combining the CDR3 with reference TRBV19 and TRBJ1-1 gives the whole variable domain DGGITQSPKYLFRKEGQNVTLSCEQNLNHDAMYWYRQDPGQGLRLIYYSQIVNDFQKGDIAEGYSVSREKKESFPLTVTSAQKNPTAFYLCASSIPGAEAFFGQGTRLTVV.

The chain links TRBV6-5 to TRBJ1-1, with D unresolved. The germline gives CDR1 MNHEY, CDR2 SVGAGI. The V gene lost 6 bases and the J gene lost 4 bases, with 6 bases spanning the gap. This CDR3 has 11 residues. The CDR3 DNA reads TGTGCCAGCAGAGGACCCACTGAAGCTTTCTTT. Translation: CASRGPTEAFF.

The chain is built from TRBV10-3 and TRBJ1-1, with D hard to call. Trimming removed 4 bases at V and 1 base at J, with 10 bases between. Germline CDR1 and CDR2: ENHRY and SYGVKD. This CDR3 is built from 14 residues. The CDR3 DNA reads TGTGCCATCAGTGTTAAAAAACAGAACACTGAAGCTTTCTTT. Its protein product is CAISVKKQNTEAFF.

This clone showed up just once. The V gene is TRBV4-3, the J gene TRBJ1-2; maybe TRBD1 (5 bases). CDR1 is LGHNA and CDR2 is YSLEER in the germline V gene. This CDR3 has 15 amino acids. The V end lost 0 bases, the J end lost 6 bases, and 14 bases lay between the germline ends. The CDR3 nucleotides are TGCGCCAGCAGCCAAGATCTAAAGGGGAGGAATGGCTACACCTTC. This sequence encodes CASSQDLKGRNGYTF.

This chain links TRBV19 with TRBJ1-3; no reliable D call. Trimming stripped 7 bases from V and 0 bases from J, with 16 bases between. The CDR3 loop spans 16 amino acids. CDR1 is LNHDA and CDR2 is SQIVND in the germline V gene (reference sequence). The chain's CDR3 is CASNSPTGSSGNTIYF. The CDR3 DNA sequence: TGTGCCAGTAACTCCCCAACGGGGAGCTCTGGAAACACCATATATTTT.

This clone was picked up one time. V gene TRBV30 combines with J gene TRBJ1-1; 8 nucleotides line up with TRBD1. V was clipped by 3 bases and J by 0 bases; unmatched bases: 12. The length of the CDR3 is 17 residues. From germline, CDR1 is GTSNPN and CDR2 SVGIG (reference sequence). CDR3 DNA sequence: TGTGCCTGGAGCCGGGACAGGATAATTCATATGAACACTGAAGCTTTCTTT. Translation: CAWSRDRIIHMNTEAFF.